Shown below are 16 T cell receptor beta chains from a single sample sequenced in a study of T cells in Graves' hyperthyroidism and ophthalmopathy (dated by TCRdb to the late 2010s). The library was made by multiplex PCR. TCRdb lists the instrument as Illumina HiSeq 2000. Amplification of TCR beta CDR3 regions was carried out from RNA transcripts. The first round of RT-PCR for the TCR CDR3 was performed with the HTBI primer set and the Qiagen OneStep RT-PCR kit. TCRdb reran the public reads through fastp at Q25 and MiXCR, keeping productive beta chains. Rows with one shared CDR3 protein collapse into an entry with the most common genes and DNA. The sample contains about 180,000 distinct CDR3 sequences, about a sixth of them found a single time. The ten most abundant clones make up 25% to 30% of the sample. The specimen was blood. The source is a woman between 45 and 60 years old with Graves' hyperthyroidism.

This chain joins TRBV6-1 and TRBJ1-2, with D possibly matching TRBD1 (5 bases). Trimming removed 8 bases from V and 5 bases from J, with 21 bases in between. The germline V gene has CDR1 MNHNS and CDR2 SASEGT. The CDR3 consists of 15 residues. The CDR3 reads CASVNARGTRYGYTF. The CDR3 region has the DNA TGTGCCAGCGTAAACGCCCGGGGCACCCGTTATGGCTACACCTTC.

This clonotype was detected many times. The genes are TRBV11-3 and TRBJ1-3; D remains unclear. CDR1 SGHNT and CDR2 YENEEA come from the germline V gene. Trimming cost V 0 bases and J 0 bases, with 6 bases left between them. CDR3 size: 15 residues. The CDR3 protein is CASSLEKFSGNTIYF. CDR3 coding DNA: TGTGCCAGCAGCTTAGAGAAGTTCTCTGGAAACACCATATATTTT.

This clonotype was recorded at least ten times. The rearrangement uses TRBV20-1 and TRBJ1-1; 8 bases are shared with TRBD1. The ends lost 5 bases at V and 0 bases at J; junction bases unmatched: 8. Per germline, CDR1 DFQATT and CDR2 SNEGSKA (reference sequence). The CDR3 is 15 residues long. The CDR3 DNA sequence: TGCAGTGCTTCGGACAGGGTGTTCATGAACACTGAAGCTTTCTTT. This translates into CSASDRVFMNTEAFF.

This clonotype was counted ten times or more. The chain employs TRBV29-1 and TRBJ2-5, with 9 bases lining up with TRBD1. The germline gives CDR1 SQVTM, CDR2 ANQGSEA. The V segment lost 7 bases and the J segment 1 base; nucleotides outside the gene matches: 4. The CDR3 has 13 amino acids. The chain's CDR3 is CSGWGQGQETQYF. CDR3 nucleotide sequence: TGCAGCGGGTGGGGACAGGGCCAAGAGACCCAGTACTTC.

This clonotype was counted many times. The chain uses TRBV20-1 and TRBJ1-1; TRBD1 matches 7 bases. Germline V gives CDR1 DFQATT, CDR2 SNEGSKA (reference sequence). V lost 1 base, J lost 4 bases, and 6 bases stayed unmatched. The CDR3 consists of 14 residues. In DNA, the CDR3 is TGCAGTGCTAGAGTTAGGGGGCCGGGCACTGAAGCTTTCTTT. Protein: CSARVRGPGTEAFF.

This clonotype appeared many times. The chain joins TRBV28 to TRBJ1-3; 8 bases are a match to TRBD1. The CDR3 covers 16 residues. J lost 2 bases, V lost 6 bases, and 9 bases had no gene match. CDR1 and CDR2 (germline): MDHEN, SYDVKM. The CDR3 is CASRLGTGGAGNTIYF. The CDR3 DNA sequence: TGTGCCAGCAGACTAGGGACAGGAGGCGCTGGAAACACCATATATTTT. Looking up the rest from reference TRBV28 and TRBJ1-3 gives the full variable domain: DVKVTQSSRYLVKRTGEKVFLECVQDMDHENMFWYRQDPGLGLRLIYFSYDVKMKEKGDIPEGYSVSREKKERFSLILESASTNQTSMYLCASRLGTGGAGNTIYFGEGSWLTVV.

This clonotype showed up just a few times. A read error is possible here, since a much larger clone lies one base away. V usage is TRBV11-2 and J usage is TRBJ2-7, with D tentatively TRBD2 (6 bases). This CDR3 has 16 amino acids. Trimming removed 5 bases at V and 3 bases at J, with 20 bases between. Germline lookup yields CDR1 SGHAT and CDR2 FQNNGV. The chain's CDR3 is CASSPRTTLPNYEQYF. The CDR3 nucleotides are TGTGCCAGCAGCCCAAGGACTACCCTTCCCAACTACGAGCAGTACTTC.

The chain is built from TRBV12-3 or TRBV12-4 and TRBJ1-1, with unresolved D. V gave up 3 bases and J gave up 5 bases, with 10 bases separating them. This CDR3 contains 13 residues. The chain's CDR3 is CASSFEMRTEAFF. DNA of the CDR3: TGTGCCAGCAGTTTCGAGATGAGGACTGAAGCTTTCTTT.

This clonotype was recorded many times. The rearrangement links TRBV7-2 to TRBJ2-2; D is perhaps TRBD1 (5 bases). Germline V lookup: CDR1 SGHTA, CDR2 FQGNSA. The V end was cut by 7 bases, the J end by 0 bases, with 15 bases between. This CDR3 is built from 16 residues. The CDR3 is CASNPLRVSNTGELFF. In DNA form, the CDR3 reads TGTGCCAGCAATCCTCTCAGGGTATCGAACACCGGGGAGCTGTTTTTT.

This clonotype showed up just a few times. A read error may explain this, as a much larger clone is one base away. Because the CDR3 is missing its conserved closing phenylalanine or tryptophan, this is likely a read error. The V gene is TRBV6-1, the J gene TRBJ1-5; unclear D gene. V was shortened by 7 bases and J by 1 base, with 5 bases between the two germline ends. The CDR3 totals 12 residues. Germline-derived CDR1 and CDR2 are MNHNS and SASEGT. The CDR3 nucleotides read TGTGCCAGCACAAGGAGCAATCAGCCCCAGCATCTT. The encoded protein is CASTRSNQPQHL.

There are many counts of this clonotype. J is TRBJ1-5 and V is TRBV7-3; 9 nucleotides line up with TRBD1. CDR1 is SGHTA, CDR2 FQGTGA, per germline. CDR3 length equals 16 residues. After removal of 5 bases from V and 1 base from J, the junction contained 6 bases not matched to a gene. The DNA of the CDR3 is TGTGCCAGCAGCATTCCGGGACAGGGAAGCAATCAGCCCCAGCATTTT. It is translated as CASSIPGQGSNQPQHF.

This clonotype was counted at least ten times. J is TRBJ1-2 and V is TRBV20-1, with D unclear. Germline assignment: CDR1 DFQATT and CDR2 SNEGSKA (reference sequence). The CDR3 is 15 amino acids. V was shortened by 2 bases and J by 4 bases, with 17 bases between the two germline ends. CDR3 amino acids: CSARSLKRESYGYTF. In nucleotides, the CDR3 is TGCAGTGCTAGATCCCTAAAAAGGGAGAGCTATGGCTACACCTTC.

This clonotype was seen at least ten times. The chain couples TRBV5-1 to TRBJ2-3; the D gene is possibly TRBD1 (7 bases). CDR1 SGHRS and CDR2 YFSETQ come from the germline V gene. V was trimmed by 4 bases and J by 5 bases, leaving 23 bases between them. There are 17 residues in the CDR3. The CDR3 region has the DNA TGCGCCAGCAGCCTGTCCTTGACAGGGCTCGGGGGAGATACGCAGTATTTT. It codes for CASSLSLTGLGGDTQYF.

This clonotype was picked up many times. V is TRBV12-3 or TRBV12-4 and J is TRBJ2-7; D ambiguous. The V end lost 1 base, the J end lost 4 bases, and 5 bases lay between the germline ends. The CDR3 extends over 12 amino acids. The DNA of the CDR3 is TGTGCCAGCAGTTTAGGGTCGTACGAGCAGTACTTC. It codes for CASSLGSYEQYF.

At least ten counts were recorded for this clonotype. This chain uses TRBV9 with TRBJ2-7; no definite D call. Deletions cut 1 base from V and 4 bases from J, with 12 bases between. Germline V gene sequence: CDR1 SGDLS, CDR2 YYNGEE. This CDR3 contains 14 residues. CDR3 bases: TGTGCCAGCAGCGTACGCGTCGACGGTTACGAGCAGTACTTC. It codes for CASSVRVDGYEQYF.

V gene TRBV12-3 or TRBV12-4 combines with J gene TRBJ1-3, with no clear D. V shed 3 bases and J shed 0 bases, with 9 bases lying between them. The CDR3 has 15 residues. The DNA of the CDR3 is TGTGCCAGCAGTTTTTCGGCTAGCTCTGGAAACACCATATATTTT. Translated: CASSFSASSGNTIYF.